The 2 T cell receptor beta chains given below trace back to one sample, sequenced in a study of cytomegalovirus exposure and HLA in healthy donors. Both 60 Vbeta primers and 13 Jbeta primers went into the PCR. The table came from immunoSEQ multiplex PCR; TCRdb's copy has only in-frame clones and leaves some out. The table has 160,000 or so clones, 60% to 80% seen once; the top ten hold about 1.4%. Input material: PBMCs. These receptors all come from a woman aged 25-40 years in good health and CMV-seronegative.

This clone was observed a few times. The gene calls are TRBV30 and TRBJ1-1; 8 nucleotides agree with TRBD1. From germline, CDR1 is GTSNPN and CDR2 SVGIG (reference sequence). J was trimmed by 5 bases and V by 7 bases; bases with no gene match: 3. The CDR3 length is 11 residues. The CDR3 loop reads CASGQGTEAFF. In DNA, the CDR3 is TGTGCCTCCGGACAGGGAACTGAAGCTTTCTTT.

V is TRBV2 and J is TRBJ2-7; D possibly corresponds to TRBD1 (5 bases). Per the germline V gene, CDR1 is SNHLY and CDR2 is FYNNEI. V lost 6 bases and J lost 3, with 9 bases in between. The CDR3 runs to 12 residues. The CDR3, as DNA: TGTGCCAGCAGGGGGCAGTACTACGAGCAGTACTTC. Protein product: CASRGQYYEQYF.